Each of the 24 T cell receptor beta chains below was sequenced from the same sample in a study of T cell responses to AZD1222 COVID-19 vaccine. Using immunoSEQ multiplex PCR, the repertoire was profiled, and TCRdb retains in-frame clones only, with some absent. This sample carries about 92,000 clones, roughly nine tenths of them seen once, and the ten largest clones take 7.5%. The material sequenced was peripheral blood, taken on day 0 of AZD1222 vaccination. The receptors shown here come from an adult in good health.

This chain uses TRBV12-3 or TRBV12-4 with TRBJ2-1; no clear D. V was cut by 3 bases and J by 5 bases, with 8 bases left in between. This CDR3 has 13 amino acids. Here the CDR3 reads CASSFGPDNEQFF. CDR3 DNA: TGTGCCAGCAGTTTTGGTCCAGACAATGAGCAGTTCTTC.

This clone occurred once. This chain uses TRBV5-1 with TRBJ2-1; 11 bases agree with TRBD2. Germline V gene sequence: CDR1 SGHRS, CDR2 YFSETQ. The trim removed 3 bases at V and 5 bases at J, leaving 4 bases unmatched. The CDR3 extends over 15 amino acids. The CDR3 loop is CASSSSSGGNNEQFF. Written as DNA, the CDR3 is TGCGCCAGCAGCTCCTCTAGCGGGGGGAACAATGAGCAGTTCTTC.

V and J are TRBV12-5 and TRBJ2-2; D is undetermined. Trimming stripped 3 bases from V and 5 bases from J, with 13 bases between. Germline assignment: CDR1 LGHNT and CDR2 FRNRAP. This CDR3 spans 15 amino acids. The chain's CDR3 is CASGFGQTETGELFF. Written as DNA, the CDR3 is TGTGCTAGTGGTTTTGGTCAGACCGAGACCGGGGAGCTGTTTTTT.

The chain combines TRBV2 with TRBJ2-3, with 13 nucleotides matching TRBD2. Trimming cost V 8 bases and J 4 bases; bases outside gene matches: 9. There are 16 residues in the CDR3. CDR1 is SNHLY and CDR2 is FYNNEI in the germline V gene. CDR3 sequence: CASQKRTSGRSDTQYF. CDR3 sequence (DNA): TGTGCCAGCCAGAAAAGGACTAGCGGGAGATCAGATACGCAGTATTTT.

V is TRBV7-8 and J is TRBJ1-2; a weak D match, TRBD1 (5 bases). V shed 1 base and J shed 6 bases, with 15 bases lying between them. The CDR3 is made up of 15 amino acids. The germline CDR1 and CDR2 sequences are SGHVS and FQNEAQ. CDR3: CASSLVPRVGNGYTF. DNA of the CDR3: TGTGCCAGCAGCTTAGTCCCCAGGGTCGGTAATGGCTACACCTTC.

This rearrangement joins TRBV7-2 to TRBJ2-5; D may match TRBD1 or TRBD2 (5 bases each). Germline CDR1 is SGHTA and CDR2 is FQGNSA. V gave up 1 base and J gave up 0 bases, with 6 bases separating them. The CDR3 covers 14 residues. The CDR3 loop reads CASSLGGYQETQYF. The CDR3 bases are TGTGCCAGCAGCTTAGGGGGGTACCAAGAGACCCAGTACTTC. The whole variable domain, filled in from reference TRBV7-2 and TRBJ2-5, reads GAGVSQSPSNKVTEKGKDVELRCDPISGHTALYWYRQSLGQGLEFLIYFQGNSAPDKSGLPSDRFSAERTGGSVSTLTIQRTQQEDSAVYLCASSLGGYQETQYFGPGTRLLVL.

This chain connects TRBV11-3 to TRBJ2-7; 8 bases fit TRBD1. Losses at the gene ends were 4 bases for V and 0 bases for J; bases not matched to a gene: 2. Germline V gives CDR1 SGHNT, CDR2 YENEEA. The CDR3 spans 14 residues. CDR3 in amino acids: CASSSTGGSYEQYF. The CDR3 DNA is TGTGCCAGCAGCTCTACAGGGGGCTCCTACGAGCAGTACTTC. Drawing the rest from reference TRBV11-3 and TRBJ2-7, the complete variable domain is EAGVVQSPRYKIIEKKQPVAFWCNPISGHNTLYWYLQNLGQGPELLIRYENEEAVDDSQLPKDRFSAERLKGVDSTLKIQPAELGDSAVYLCASSSTGGSYEQYFGPGTRLTVT.

The V gene is TRBV5-1, the J gene TRBJ2-7; D possibly corresponds to TRBD1 (6 bases). V was shortened by 4 bases and J by 1 base, with 9 bases between the two germline ends. Germline-derived CDR1 and CDR2 are SGHRS and YFSETQ. The length of the CDR3 is 13 residues. CDR3 loop: CASSGGQSYEQYF. The CDR3 DNA is TGCGCCAGCAGCGGGGGACAATCCTACGAGCAGTACTTC.

The chain combines TRBV6-2 or TRBV6-3 with TRBJ1-4; D is unresolved. Trimming stripped 4 bases from V and 8 bases from J, with 5 bases between. The CDR3 has 11 residues. Germline V gene data show CDR1 as MNHEY and CDR2 as SVGEGT. The DNA of the CDR3 is TGTGCCAGCAGTTGGGCCGAAAAACTGTTTTTT. This encodes CASSWAEKLFF.

This sequence joins TRBV27 and TRBJ2-2; 8 bases are shared with TRBD2. Germline V gives CDR1 MNHEY, CDR2 SMNVEV (reference sequence). Germline trimming cut 3 bases from V and 7 bases from J; bases unmatched to any gene: 4. CDR3 length equals 14 residues. The CDR3 region is CASSLLAGLGELFF. In DNA form, the CDR3 reads TGTGCCAGCAGTTTGCTAGCGGGCCTCGGGGAGCTGTTTTTT.

The J gene is TRBJ1-2, the V gene TRBV19, with 10 bases aligning to TRBD1. Germline assignment: CDR1 LNHDA and CDR2 SQIVND (reference sequence). The CDR3 consists of 15 residues. The V and J ends lost 7 bases and 1 base, in that order; junction bases with no gene match: 6. The CDR3 DNA is TGTGCCAGTACCGTGGACAGGGGGGTTAACTATGGCTACACCTTC. Encoded protein: CASTVDRGVNYGYTF.

This clone was seen a handful of times. The chain has TRBV4-1 and TRBJ1-2; no firm D call. This CDR3 region has 17 residues. The V end was cut by 0 bases, the J end by 5 bases, with 19 bases between. Germline CDR1 and CDR2: MGHRA and YSYEKL. Here the CDR3 DNA reads TGCGCCAGCAGCCAAGAGAGGGCGTTTGAAAGGCATTATGGCTACACCTTC. This gives the protein CASSQERAFERHYGYTF.

The rearrangement joins TRBV5-1 to TRBJ1-2, with TRBD1 matching over 7 bases. This CDR3 has 13 residues. V lost 5 bases and J lost 2; bases outside the gene matches: 3. The germline V gene has CDR1 SGHRS and CDR2 YFSETQ. In nucleotides, the CDR3 is TGCGCCAGCAGGACGGGACAGAACTATGGCTACACCTTC. The encoded protein is CASRTGQNYGYTF.

The chain joins TRBV9 to TRBJ2-7; 7 bases match TRBD2. The CDR3 has 14 residues. The V gene's germline CDR1 is SGDLS and CDR2 YYNGEE. The V segment lost 0 bases and the J segment 3 bases; nucleotides outside the gene matches: 3. CDR3 protein: CASSVGGDYYEQYF. As DNA, the CDR3 is TGTGCCAGCAGCGTAGGAGGGGACTACTACGAGCAGTACTTC. Combining the CDR3 with reference TRBV9 and TRBJ2-7 gives the whole variable domain DSGVTQTPKHLITATGQRVTLRCSPRSGDLSVYWYQQSLDQGLQFLIQYYNGEERAKGNILERFSAQQFPDLHSELNLSSLELGDSALYFCASSVGGDYYEQYFGPGTRLTVT.

This chain joins TRBV2 and TRBJ2-2; D is unclear. The V end was cut by 6 bases, the J end by 0 bases, with 5 bases between. CDR1 is SNHLY and CDR2 is FYNNEI in the germline V gene. CDR3 size: 13 residues. In DNA, the CDR3 is TGTGCCAGCAGCGACCCGAACACCGGGGAGCTGTTTTTT. Its translation is CASSDPNTGELFF. The full variable domain, completed using reference TRBV2 and TRBJ2-2, is EPEVTQTPSHQVTQMGQEVILRCVPISNHLYFYWYRQILGQKVEFLVSFYNNEISEKSEIFDDQFSVERPDGSNFTLKIRSTKLEDSAMYFCASSDPNTGELFFGEGSRLTVL.

The chain carries TRBV6-5 and TRBJ1-4; tentatively, D is TRBD1 (5 bases). The CDR3 totals 15 residues. Germline V gene lookup returns CDR1 MNHEY and CDR2 SVGAGI. Trimming left V 5 bases short and J 5 bases short, with 15 bases between. Here the CDR3 DNA reads TGTGCCAGCAGTCTGATGCAGGGACTGAATGAAAAACTGTTTTTT. It codes for CASSLMQGLNEKLFF.

The chain recombines TRBV6-1 with TRBJ1-1; D gene ambiguous. Germline loops: CDR1 MNHNS, CDR2 SASEGT. The CDR3 has 12 residues. V was cut by 2 bases and J by 8 bases, with 9 bases left in between. The CDR3 protein is CASSELRMEAFF. The CDR3, as DNA: TGTGCCAGCAGTGAACTACGGATGGAAGCTTTCTTT.

The chain uses TRBV19 and TRBJ1-5; D is perhaps TRBD1 (5 bases). The V end was cut by 5 bases, the J end by 5 bases, with 10 bases between. This CDR3 has 13 residues. Germline V CDR1 and CDR2: LNHDA, SQIVND (reference sequence). As DNA, the CDR3 is TGTGCCAGTAGTTTTCGGGGGTATCAGCCCCAGCATTTT. It codes for CASSFRGYQPQHF.

This clone was observed once. This rearrangement joins TRBV21-1 to TRBJ2-5. TRBV21-1 is deemed a pseudogene. This CDR3 comprises 17 residues. This CDR3 is CASSYLRTGTPQETQYF. Here the CDR3 DNA reads TGTGCCAGCAGCTACTTAAGAACCGGGACCCCCCAGGAGACCCAGTACTTC.

This chain's CDR3 is CASTRFVGLGGDTQYF. CDR3 coding DNA: TGTGCCAGCACCCGTTTTGTCGGACTAGGAGGAGATACGCAGTATTTT. The rearrangement joins TRBV7-2 to TRBJ2-3; 7 nucleotides match TRBD2. CDR3 length: 16 residues. The V gene end was trimmed by 7 bases and the J gene end by 5 bases; junction bases not matched to a gene: 15. CDR1 is SGHTA and CDR2 is FQGNSA in the germline V gene.

This rearrangement joins TRBV9 to TRBJ1-1; TRBD1 matches 9 bases. With 4 bases clipped from V and 1 base from J, the junction kept 8 bases outside the gene matches. Germline V lookup: CDR1 SGDLS, CDR2 YYNGEE. The CDR3 is 16 residues long. CDR3 region: CASSPTGGGANTEAFF. In DNA form, the CDR3 reads TGTGCCAGCAGCCCCACAGGGGGCGGTGCGAACACTGAAGCTTTCTTT.

This chain joins TRBV28 and TRBJ2-7, with D possibly matching TRBD1 (5 bases). Trimming left V 7 bases short and J 4 bases short, with 17 bases between. CDR3 length: 14 amino acids. The germline V gene encodes CDR1 MDHEN and CDR2 SYDVKM. CDR3 residues: CASIPSGQTYEQYF. The CDR3, as DNA: TGTGCCAGCATCCCGTCTGGACAAACTTACGAGCAGTACTTC.

The chain uses TRBV28 and TRBJ2-7; the D is unclear. V lost 3 bases to trimming and J lost 1 base, with 7 bases between them. Germline V lookup: CDR1 MDHEN, CDR2 SYDVKM. The CDR3 runs 13 residues. The CDR3 sequence: CASSLRRSYEQYF. CDR3 DNA sequence: TGTGCCAGCAGTTTGAGACGGTCCTACGAGCAGTACTTC.

The rearrangement links TRBV3-1 (or the pseudogene TRBV3-2) to TRBJ1-1; D call uncertain. The CDR3 consists of 13 residues. Germline V lookup: CDR1 LGHDT, CDR2 YNNKEL (reference sequence). V was shortened by 4 bases and J by 5 bases, with 11 bases between the two germline ends. The CDR3 protein is CASSPNKGTEAFF. In DNA form, the CDR3 reads TGTGCCAGCAGCCCAAATAAGGGAACTGAAGCTTTCTTT.